The 25 T cell receptor beta chains reported below all come from one sample, sequenced in a study of CXCR3-negative and CXCR3-positive naive CD8 T cells. The libraries of TRB cDNA were prepared using 5' RACE with UMI labels. TCRdb reprocessed the 5' RACE reads; each CDR3 protein has one entry and no DNA is given. The sample holds some 10,000 distinct CDR3 sequences. Sequencing was performed on naive CXCR3- CD8+ T cells from blood. Subset noted: CD45RO-CCR7+CD27+CD95- naive CD8+ T cells lacking CXCR3 (TNR3-). These receptors were obtained from a human donor in good health. Some clones in this sample may be carry-over from other donors' samples.

V and J are TRBV29-1 and TRBJ2-2; without DNA, the TCRdb call of TRBD1 cannot be checked. Germline values: CDR1 SQVTM, CDR2 ANQGSEA. This CDR3 is built from 14 residues. The CDR3 reads CSVTKGDGTGELFF.

This sequence joins TRBV5-1 and TRBJ1-4; TCRdb names TRBD1, which stays unverified in the absence of DNA. Germline CDR1 is SGHRS and CDR2 is YFSETQ. The CDR3 has 14 amino acids. The CDR3 loop reads CASSLGQGNEKLFF.

Frequency places this clonotype as medium-sized. CDR3: CASSATLYQETQYF. V and J are TRBV7-9 and TRBJ2-5. This CDR3 comprises 14 residues. The germline CDR1 and CDR2 sequences are SEHNR and FQNEAQ (reference sequence).

In terms of frequency, this clonotype is medium-sized. The chain carries TRBV12-3 or TRBV12-4 and TRBJ2-1. This CDR3 is 15 amino acids long. The CDR3 protein is CASSLRGSSYNEQFF.

This clonotype is classed as medium-sized by frequency. The chain links TRBV4-2 to TRBJ2-4; there is no DNA to check the TCRdb D call of TRBD1. Germline assignment: CDR1 LGHNA and CDR2 YNFKEQ. CDR3 size: 16 residues. This chain's CDR3 is CASSQRTGLAKNIQYF.

This clonotype is classed as medium-sized by frequency. The J gene is TRBJ2-1, the V gene TRBV15; without DNA, the TCRdb call of TRBD2 cannot be checked. CDR1 LNHNV and CDR2 YYDKDF come from the germline V gene (reference sequence). This CDR3 has 18 amino acids. CDR3 residues: CATSREGLAVSSYNEQFF. The full variable domain, its missing parts supplied by reference TRBV15 and TRBJ2-1, is DAMVIQNPRYQVTQFGKPVTLSCSQTLNHNVMYWYQQKSSQAPKLLFHYYDKDFNNEADTPDNFQSRRPNTSFCFLDIRSPGLGDTAMYLCATSREGLAVSSYNEQFFGPGTRLTVL.

This clonotype is identified as medium-sized from frequency. This chain joins TRBV20-1 and TRBJ2-5; TCRdb lists TRBD2, though no DNA is available to test this call. Germline values: CDR1 DFQATT, CDR2 SNEGSKA (reference sequence). CDR3 size: 14 residues. The CDR3 is CSAPGTSGRETQYF.

This clonotype is classed as medium-sized by frequency. The chain combines TRBV28 with TRBJ2-1; lacking DNA, the TRBD1 call made by TCRdb goes unchecked. This CDR3 has 17 amino acids. Germline values: CDR1 MDHEN, CDR2 SYDVKM. The CDR3 loop reads CASSSNRDRGLGNEQFF.

The genes are TRBV20-1 and TRBJ2-7; TCRdb proposes TRBD2, but this gene call is untestable without DNA. The CDR3 extends over 13 amino acids. Germline V lookup: CDR1 DFQATT, CDR2 SNEGSKA (reference sequence). The CDR3: CSARGLAEVEQYF.

Judged by frequency, this clonotype is medium-sized (0.01 to 0.1%). This chain uses TRBV6-5 with TRBJ1-2; TCRdb returns TRBD1, unconfirmable since there is no DNA. CDR1 is MNHEY and CDR2 is SVGAGI in the germline V gene. CDR3 size: 16 residues. CDR3 region: CASSYGPQGNDGGYTF.

Judged by frequency, this clonotype is medium-sized (0.01 to 0.1%). This sequence joins TRBV5-1 and TRBJ2-1. Germline V gene data show CDR1 as SGHRS and CDR2 as YFSETQ. The CDR3 runs 14 residues. The CDR3 region is CASSLFDLNNEQFF.

The genes are TRBV7-9 and TRBJ2-7; TCRdb proposes TRBD1, but this gene call is untestable without DNA. The CDR3 runs to 15 residues. CDR1 and CDR2 from the germline V gene are SEHNR and FQNEAQ (reference sequence). Here the CDR3 reads CASSHRTGTIYEQYF. Using reference TRBV7-9 and TRBJ2-7 for the parts outside the CDR3, the full variable domain is DTGVSQNPRHKITKRGQNVTFRCDPISEHNRLYWYRQTLGQGPEFLTYFQNEAQLEKSRLLSDRFSAERPKGSFSTLEIQRTEQGDSAMYLCASSHRTGTIYEQYFGPGTRLTVT.

In terms of frequency, this clonotype is medium-sized. The rearrangement links TRBV7-9 to TRBJ2-5; TCRdb picks TRBD1, but there is no DNA to check that call. CDR1 is SEHNR, CDR2 FQNEAQ, per germline (reference sequence). The CDR3 length is 14 residues. The CDR3 loop is CASSLGQGFGTQYF.

The rearrangement links TRBV5-1 to TRBJ2-1; TCRdb's assignment of TRBD2 cannot be checked, as there is no DNA. Germline V gene data show CDR1 as SGHRS and CDR2 as YFSETQ. This CDR3 has 16 amino acids. The CDR3 sequence is CASTKLAGRGDNEQFF.

The chain uses TRBV12-3 or TRBV12-4 and TRBJ1-2; lacking DNA, the TRBD1 call made by TCRdb goes unchecked. The CDR3 covers 11 residues. The CDR3 region is CASMEGDGYTF.

J is TRBJ1-2 and V is TRBV7-6. Germline V gene data show CDR1 as SGHVS and CDR2 as FNYEAQ. This CDR3 comprises 14 residues. The CDR3 here is CASSSSVGNDGYTF.

The chain has TRBV20-1 and TRBJ1-2. Germline V gene lookup returns CDR1 DFQATT and CDR2 SNEGSKA (reference sequence). This CDR3 is 17 amino acids long. CDR3 residues: CSAREQVLAVPNYGYTF.

By frequency, this clonotype registers medium-sized. This chain links TRBV6-6 with TRBJ2-2. The CDR3 has 18 amino acids. Germline CDR1 is MNHNY and CDR2 is SVGAGI (reference sequence). CDR3 region: CASSHDRTEIVYTGELFF.

The chain carries TRBV7-2 and TRBJ1-2. The CDR3 loop spans 14 amino acids. CDR1 is SGHTA, CDR2 FQGNSA, per germline. This CDR3 reads CASSHDGTNYGYTF.

The chain uses TRBV6-5 and TRBJ1-1. The CDR3 contains 16 residues. The germline V gene has CDR1 MNHEY and CDR2 SVGAGI. CDR3 sequence reads: CASSYIYGGRRTEAFF.

Frequency places this clonotype as medium-sized. The V and J genes are TRBV29-1 and TRBJ2-4; checking the TCRdb D call of TRBD1 is not possible without DNA. CDR3 length: 12 amino acids. CDR1 and CDR2 (germline): SQVTM, ANQGSEA. The CDR3 protein is CSVEETGDIQYF. Full variable domain (missing parts from reference TRBV29-1 and TRBJ2-4): SAVISQKPSRDICQRGTSLTIQCQVDSQVTMMFWYRQQPGQSLTLIATANQGSEATYESGFVIDKFPISRPNLTFSTLTVSNMSPEDSSIYLCSVEETGDIQYFGAGTRLSVL.

Its frequency marks this clonotype as medium-sized. This sequence joins TRBV4-2 and TRBJ1-1; checking the TCRdb D call of TRBD1 is not possible without DNA. Germline CDR1 reads LGHNA; CDR2 reads YNFKEQ. The CDR3 is 15 residues long. CDR3 in amino acids: CASSLQTGMNTEAFF.

By frequency, this clonotype registers medium-sized. This sequence joins TRBV20-1 and TRBJ2-1. The germline V gene has CDR1 DFQATT and CDR2 SNEGSKA (reference sequence). This CDR3 comprises 14 residues. CDR3 protein: CSAREMELYNEQFF.

In terms of frequency, this clonotype is medium-sized. V is TRBV7-9 and J is TRBJ2-7. The germline gives CDR1 SEHNR, CDR2 FQNEAQ (reference sequence). The CDR3 contains 17 residues. CDR3 sequence reads: CASSLGANRVESYEQYF.

Judged by frequency, this clonotype is medium-sized. The chain employs TRBV7-9 and TRBJ1-1. Germline CDR1 reads SEHNR; CDR2 reads FQNEAQ (reference sequence). The CDR3 sequence is 13 residues long. The CDR3 spells CASLRGRNTEAFF.